The clone carrying this T cell receptor beta chain was picked up one time. Its antigen is unknown. This sample is part of a study of OX40 agonist ivuxolimab in advanced cancers. Turning to the study itself: The group had a mean age of 60 years, ranged from about 20 to 79, and was roughly 80% male.

Patients were ruled out by autoimmune disease history or systemic immunosuppression. Points from the study as a whole: Expanded clones belonging to CD8+ T cells outnumbered, on average, those of CD4+.

Generated by immunoSEQ multiplex PCR, the TCRdb table keeps only in-frame clones and is missing some. Of about 62,000 clones listed, 79% are singletons. CDR3 length equals 15 residues. V dropped 2 bases and J dropped 0 bases, with 8 bases sitting between them. Germline CDR1 is MDHEN and CDR2 is SYDVKM. This rearrangement joins TRBV28 to TRBJ1-3; D gene unclear. This material consisted of CD4+ or CD8+ T cells sorted from blood, taken in a trial of the OX40 agonist ivuxolimab. The receptor was derived from an adult with an advanced solid tumor such as melanoma, head and neck, liver or kidney cancer. The CDR3 loop is CASSLRRNSGNTIYF. CDR3 nucleotide sequence: TGTGCCAGCAGTTTAAGACGGAACTCTGGAAACACCATATATTTT.